The 16 T cell receptor beta chains presented below share a single source sample, sequenced in a study of T-cell memory formation after mild COVID-19. Each CDR3 protein is one row after TCRdb ran MiXCR on the 5' RACE reads. The sample consists of around 34,000 distinct CDR3 sequences, just under 8% of them appearing once. The specimen sequenced was PBMCs or a T cell subset sorted from them (not recorded which). These receptors were taken from a man younger than 35 who had mild COVID-19 (a few samples of this study predate the infection). Cell type and time point are not known.

This clonotype was recorded at least ten times. Here the CDR3 DNA reads TGTGCCAGCAGCGGAACGGGGGCCACTGAAGCTTTCTTT. It is translated as CASSGTGATEAFF. V usage is TRBV7-2 and J usage is TRBJ1-1, with D possibly matching TRBD1 (6 bases). Trimming took 5 bases from V and 4 from J, leaving 11 bases between them. The CDR3 has 13 amino acids. Germline V gene data show CDR1 as SGHTA and CDR2 as FQGNSA.

This clonotype was picked up many times. The chain couples TRBV27 to TRBJ2-2; D is undetermined. Deletions cut 9 bases from V and 5 bases from J, with 13 bases between. The germline V gene encodes CDR1 MNHEY and CDR2 SMNVEV (reference sequence). The length of the CDR3 is 13 residues. Written as DNA, the CDR3 is TGTGCCAGTAAAAACCGAGAAACCGGGGAGCTGTTTTTT. The encoded protein is CASKNRETGELFF.

At least ten counts were recorded for this clonotype. The CDR3: CAWSLAGGEQYF. The CDR3 DNA is TGTGCCTGGAGCTTAGCGGGGGGCGAGCAGTACTTC. The chain couples TRBV30 to TRBJ2-7, with 10 bases aligning to TRBD2. This CDR3 spans 12 amino acids. V shed 3 bases and J 6 bases; nucleotides not matched to a gene: 2. Germline V gene sequence: CDR1 GTSNPN, CDR2 SVGIG (reference sequence).

This clonotype was counted ten times or more. CDR3 sequence reads: CASNPGDGGRADTQYF. The CDR3 DNA sequence: TGTGCCAGCAACCCCGGGGACGGGGGCCGGGCAGATACGCAGTATTTT. The rearrangement uses TRBV7-9 and TRBJ2-3; D is possibly TRBD1 or TRBD2 (6 bases each). CDR1 SEHNR and CDR2 FQNEAQ come from the germline V gene (reference sequence). V dropped 7 bases and J dropped 4 bases, with 21 bases sitting between them. This CDR3 is 16 amino acids long.

The chain joins TRBV7-2 to TRBJ2-6, with 7 bases lining up with TRBD2. Trimming removed 4 bases from V and 4 bases from J; junction bases left unmatched: 7. The CDR3 length is 16 residues. Germline CDR1 SGHTA, CDR2 FQGNSA. This chain's CDR3 is CASSSSGVSGANVLTF. DNA of the CDR3: TGTGCCAGCAGCTCTAGCGGCGTATCCGGGGCCAACGTCCTGACTTTC.

This clonotype was detected a few times. The V gene is TRBV25-1, the J gene TRBJ1-3, with D unclear. The germline gives CDR1 MGHDK, CDR2 SYGVNS. Deletions cut 3 bases from V and 4 bases from J, with 4 bases between. The CDR3 is made up of 12 amino acids. CDR3 sequence (DNA): TGTGCCAGCAGTGACCCAGGAAACACCATATATTTT. Translation: CASSDPGNTIYF.

This clonotype is medium-sized (0.01 to 0.1%) within its sample. The chain is built from TRBV5-4 and TRBJ2-1; maybe TRBD2 (5 bases). Trimming pared 4 bases from V and 9 bases from J, leaving 14 bases between. The germline CDR1 and CDR2 sequences are SGHNT and YYREEE (reference sequence). This CDR3 comprises 13 residues. CDR3 bases: TGTGCCAGCAGCGGAGACTATCCGAGTGAGCAGTTCTTC. Protein product: CASSGDYPSEQFF. The complete variable domain, with remaining parts taken from reference TRBV5-4 and TRBJ2-1, reads ETGVTQSPTHLIKTRGQQVTLRCSSQSGHNTVSWYQQALGQGPQFIFQYYREEENGRGNFPPRFSGLQFPNYSSELNVNALELDDSALYLCASSGDYPSEQFFGPGTRLTVL.

Many counts were recorded for this clonotype. The gene calls are TRBV7-2 and TRBJ2-1; D is unclear. Germline-derived CDR1 and CDR2 are SGHTA and FQGNSA. Trimming removed 5 bases at V and 5 bases at J, with 7 bases between. The CDR3 is made up of 12 amino acids. CDR3 region: CASSGYHNEQFF. CDR3 DNA sequence: TGTGCCAGCAGCGGATATCACAATGAGCAGTTCTTC.

V gene TRBV10-1 combines with J gene TRBJ1-5, with D possibly TRBD1 on 5 matching bases. The germline CDR1 and CDR2 sequences are WNHNN and SYGVQD (reference sequence). This CDR3 has 19 amino acids. V was cut by 7 bases and J by 2 bases, with 27 bases left in between. CDR3 region: CASTLARYRSYGGNQPQHF. DNA for the CDR3: TGCGCCAGCACCCTGGCGAGGTACAGGTCCTACGGCGGCAATCAGCCCCAGCATTTT.

This clonotype has just a few counts. This chain joins TRBV13 and TRBJ2-3; D remains unclear. CDR3 length: 18 residues. Trimming left V 7 bases short and J 0 bases short, with 23 bases between. Germline CDR1 reads PRHDT; CDR2 reads FYEKMQ (reference sequence). The CDR3 is CASISISHLLGSTDTQYF. Written as DNA, the CDR3 is TGTGCCAGCATCTCAATCAGCCACCTCCTCGGGAGCACAGATACGCAGTATTTT.

This chain uses TRBV10-3 with TRBJ2-7, with 12 bases identical to TRBD2. Unmatched junction bases numbered 11, after V lost 10 bases and J lost 7 bases. This CDR3 comprises 14 residues. Germline CDR1 reads ENHRY; CDR2 reads SYGVKD. CDR3 in DNA: TGTGCCACCCTAGCGGGAGGGGTGTACCGTGAGCAGTACTTC. Its protein product is CATLAGGVYREQYF.

The chain has TRBV20-1 and TRBJ2-1; D could derive from TRBD1 or TRBD2 (7 bases each). Germline V CDR1 and CDR2: DFQATT, SNEGSKA (reference sequence). The CDR3 totals 15 residues. V was cut by 0 bases and J by 8 bases, with 17 bases left in between. CDR3 in amino acids: CSARDFGQGGDEQFF. The CDR3 DNA reads TGCAGTGCTAGAGATTTCGGGCAGGGGGGGGATGAGCAGTTCTTC.

This clonotype appeared many times. The chain has TRBV7-2 and TRBJ2-7, with D possibly TRBD1 on 6 matching bases. V lost 3 bases to trimming and J lost 2 bases, with 11 bases between them. This CDR3 has 14 amino acids. From germline, CDR1 is SGHTA and CDR2 FQGNSA. DNA for the CDR3: TGTGCCAGCAGCTTTGACAGGCAGACCTACGAGCAGTACTTC. Its protein is CASSFDRQTYEQYF.

The sample holds many counts of this clonotype. This chain links TRBV5-1 with TRBJ2-1; D perhaps matches TRBD1 (5 bases). Germline lookup yields CDR1 SGHRS and CDR2 YFSETQ. CDR3 size: 13 residues. The germline V and J ends were trimmed by 0 bases and 5 bases, with 6 bases remaining between them. The CDR3 DNA sequence: TGCGCCAGCAGCTTGGGGACAAACAATGAGCAGTTCTTC. Its protein is CASSLGTNNEQFF.

This clonotype was seen only a few times. V and J are TRBV10-3 and TRBJ2-5; 7 bases are a match to TRBD2. The CDR3 has 13 amino acids. V gave up 6 bases and J gave up 3 bases; unmatched junction bases: 4. The V gene's germline CDR1 is ENHRY and CDR2 SYGVKD. The CDR3 here is CAIRWEGKETQYF. In nucleotides, the CDR3 is TGTGCCATCAGATGGGAGGGAAAAGAGACCCAGTACTTC.

This clonotype appeared many times. CDR3 in amino acids: CASSLRGVGSYGYTF. In DNA, the CDR3 is TGTGCCAGCAGTCTGAGGGGGGTTGGAAGCTATGGCTACACCTTC. The chain has TRBV5-6 and TRBJ1-2; D may be TRBD1 (6 bases). CDR1 is SGHDT, CDR2 YYEEEE, per germline. The CDR3 contains 15 residues. Trimming pared 5 bases from V and 4 bases from J, leaving 18 bases between.